This TCR beta chain was recorded in a study of T cell repertoires in cytomegalovirus infection. Study details: Public TCR beta signature analysis indicated the presence of both CMV infection and matching HLA type.

Trimming removed 4 bases from V and 8 bases from J; junction bases left unmatched: 5. Germline CDR1 SQVTM, CDR2 ANQGSEA. This CDR3 contains 12 residues. TCRdb redid the calling of the reads with MiXCR, one entry per CDR3 protein. The sample lists about 310,000 distinct CDR3 sequences; 15% to 20% were seen once. This clonotype was seen repeatedly, ten times or more. The rearrangement uses TRBV29-1 and TRBJ1-2; 9 positions agree with TRBD1. This receptor was identified in a human donor in good health (CMV status not recorded). Some clones in this sample may be carry-over from other donors' samples. Sequenced: PBMCs. This chain's CDR3 is CSVAGTGNGYTF. CDR3 nucleotide sequence: TGCAGCGTTGCCGGGACAGGGAACGGCTACACCTTC.